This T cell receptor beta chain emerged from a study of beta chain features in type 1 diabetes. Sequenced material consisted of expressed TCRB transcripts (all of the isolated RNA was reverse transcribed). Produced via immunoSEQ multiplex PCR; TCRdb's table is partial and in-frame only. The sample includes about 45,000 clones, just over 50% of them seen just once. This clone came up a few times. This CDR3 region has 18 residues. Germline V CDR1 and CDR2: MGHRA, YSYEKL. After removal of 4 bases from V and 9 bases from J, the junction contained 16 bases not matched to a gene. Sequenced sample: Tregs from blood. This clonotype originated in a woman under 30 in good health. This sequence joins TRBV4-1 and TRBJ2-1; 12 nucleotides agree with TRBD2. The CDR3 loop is CASSRLPIRTSGISEQFF. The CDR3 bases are TGCGCCAGCAGCCGACTCCCTATTCGGACTAGCGGGATTAGTGAGCAGTTCTTC.